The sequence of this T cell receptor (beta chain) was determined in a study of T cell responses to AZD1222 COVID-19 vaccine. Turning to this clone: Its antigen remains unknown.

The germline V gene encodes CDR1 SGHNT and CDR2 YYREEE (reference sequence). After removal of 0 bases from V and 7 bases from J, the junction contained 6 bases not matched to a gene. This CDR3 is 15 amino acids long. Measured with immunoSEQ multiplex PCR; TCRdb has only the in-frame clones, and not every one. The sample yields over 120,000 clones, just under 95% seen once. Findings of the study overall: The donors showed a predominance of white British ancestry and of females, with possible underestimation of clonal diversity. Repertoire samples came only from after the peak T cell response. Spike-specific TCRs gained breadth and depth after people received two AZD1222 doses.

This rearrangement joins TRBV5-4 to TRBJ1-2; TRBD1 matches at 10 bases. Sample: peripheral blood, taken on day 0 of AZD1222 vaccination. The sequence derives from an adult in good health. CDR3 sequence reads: CASSLGDRGASGYTF. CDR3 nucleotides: TGTGCCAGCAGCTTGGGGGACAGGGGCGCAAGTGGCTACACCTTC.